The clone carrying this T cell receptor beta chain showed up just once. The source of the sample is a study of cytomegalovirus exposure and HLA in healthy donors. A multiplex PCR was run with 60 Vbeta primers and 13 Jbeta primers. The method was immunoSEQ multiplex PCR; TCRdb's version includes in-frame clones alone and lacks a portion of them. The sample consists of about 150,000 clones, 65% to 85% of them appearing once. CDR3 length equals 16 residues. In germline, CDR1 is SGHRS, CDR2 YFSETQ. V dropped 4 bases and J dropped 0; count of bases not matched to a gene: 4. This TCR came from a male donor in good health and CMV-seronegative. The chain joins TRBV5-1 to TRBJ2-1, with TRBD1 matching over 10 bases. Material: PBMCs. CDR3 DNA: TGCGCCAGCAGCAAACGGACAGGGGGCTCCTACAATGAGCAGTTCTTC. Protein: CASSKRTGGSYNEQFF. The variable domain in full, with the rest retrieved from reference TRBV5-1 and TRBJ2-1, is KAGVTQTPRYLIKTRGQQVTLSCSPISGHRSVSWYQQTPGQGLQFLFEYFSETQRNKGNFPGRFSGRQFSNSRSEMNVSTLELGDSALYLCASSKRTGGSYNEQFFGPGTRLTVL.